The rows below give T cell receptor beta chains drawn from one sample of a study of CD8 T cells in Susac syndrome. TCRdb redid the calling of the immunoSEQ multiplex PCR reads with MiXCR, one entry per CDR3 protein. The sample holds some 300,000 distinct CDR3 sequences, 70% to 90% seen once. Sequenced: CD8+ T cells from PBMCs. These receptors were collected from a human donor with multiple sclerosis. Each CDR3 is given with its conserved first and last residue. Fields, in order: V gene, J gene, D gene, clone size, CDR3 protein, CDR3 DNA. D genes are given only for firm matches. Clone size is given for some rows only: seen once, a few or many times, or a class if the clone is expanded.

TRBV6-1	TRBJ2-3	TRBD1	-	CASSETAGGIDTQYF	TGTGCCAGCAGTGAAACTGCAGGGGGCATAGATACGCAGTATTTT
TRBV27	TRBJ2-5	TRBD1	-	CASRTGVEETQYF	TGTGCCAGCAGAACAGGGGTGGAGGAGACCCAGTACTTC
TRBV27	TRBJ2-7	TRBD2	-	CASSRLAGADQYF	TGTGCCAGCAGCCGACTAGCGGGGGCGGACCAGTACTTC
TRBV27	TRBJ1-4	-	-	CASSTQQGTNEKLFF	TGTGCCAGCAGCACACAACAGGGAACTAATGAAAAACTGTTTTTT
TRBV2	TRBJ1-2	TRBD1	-	CASGQGGIDGYTF	TGTGCCAGCGGACAGGGCGGTATTGATGGCTACACCTTC
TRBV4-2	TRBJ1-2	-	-	CASSQEEFGGYGYTF	TGTGCCAGCAGCCAAGAGGAGTTCGGAGGCTATGGCTACACCTTC
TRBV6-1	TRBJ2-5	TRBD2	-	CASSPVGGSQETQYF	TGTGCCAGCAGCCCGGTCGGGGGGAGCCAAGAGACCCAGTACTTC
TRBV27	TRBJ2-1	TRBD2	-	CASSFGTSGDYNEQFF	TGTGCCAGCAGTTTCGGAACTAGCGGGGATTACAATGAGCAGTTCTTC
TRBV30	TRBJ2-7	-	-	CAWNRLEGTSQQYF	TGTGCCTGGAACCGACTAGAGGGGACCTCCCAGCAGTACTTC
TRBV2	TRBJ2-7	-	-	CASSDPLYYEQYF	TGTGCCAGCAGTGACCCCCTCTACTACGAGCAGTACTTC
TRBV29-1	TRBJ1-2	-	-	CSVEEMANYGYTF	TGCAGCGTTGAAGAAATGGCTAACTATGGCTACACCTTC
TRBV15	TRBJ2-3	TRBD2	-	CATSVRPSGGYTDTQYF	TGTGCCACCAGCGTAAGGCCCAGCGGGGGATACACAGATACGCAGTATTTT
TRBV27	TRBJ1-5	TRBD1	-	CASSPGQAVSKPQHF	TGTGCCAGCAGTCCGGGACAGGCAGTATCTAAACCCCAGCATTTT
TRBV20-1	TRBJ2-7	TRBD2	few	CSAGTSGGYEQYF	TGCAGTGCGGGGACTAGCGGGGGCTACGAGCAGTACTTC
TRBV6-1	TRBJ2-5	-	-	CASSEFTAQETQYF	TGTGCCAGCAGTGAATTCACAGCCCAAGAGACCCAGTACTTC
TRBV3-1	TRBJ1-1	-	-	CASSRRAENTEAFF	TGTGCCAGCAGCCGGCGGGCTGAGAACACTGAAGCTTTCTTT
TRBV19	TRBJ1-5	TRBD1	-	CASSWTGFSNQPQHF	TGTGCCAGTAGTTGGACAGGGTTTAGCAATCAGCCCCAGCATTTT
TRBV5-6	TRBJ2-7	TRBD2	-	CASSFTSGGTPYEQYF	TGTGCCAGCAGCTTTACTAGCGGAGGAACCCCCTACGAGCAGTACTTC
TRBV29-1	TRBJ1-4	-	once	CSVEDPEEGPNEKLFF	TGCAGCGTTGAAGATCCTGAGGAGGGACCTAATGAAAAACTGTTTTTT
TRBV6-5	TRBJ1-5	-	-	CASSSGIGQPQHF	TGTGCCAGCAGTTCGGGGATCGGTCAGCCCCAGCATTTT
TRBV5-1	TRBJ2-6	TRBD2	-	CASAGGTGANVLTF	TGCGCCAGCGCGGGGGGAACTGGGGCCAACGTCCTGACTTTC
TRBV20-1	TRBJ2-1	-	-	CSARAPNNEQFF	TGCAGTGCGAGGGCCCCAAACAATGAGCAGTTCTTC
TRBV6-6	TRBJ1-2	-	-	CASSYSGGGYGYTF	TGTGCCAGCAGTTACTCCGGGGGGGGATATGGCTACACCTTC
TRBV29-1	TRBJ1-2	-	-	CSALDTEPTNYGYTF	TGCAGCGCCCTGGACACGGAGCCAACTAACTATGGCTACACCTTC
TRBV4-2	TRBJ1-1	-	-	CASSQEVGTEAFF	TGTGCCAGCAGCCAAGAAGTGGGGACTGAAGCTTTCTTT
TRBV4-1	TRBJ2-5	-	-	CASSRSLADFQETQYF	TGCGCCAGCAGCCGGTCATTAGCGGACTTCCAAGAGACCCAGTACTTC
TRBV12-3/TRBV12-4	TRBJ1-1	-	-	CASSLGLPNTEAFF	TGTGCCAGCAGCCTGGGGCTTCCGAACACTGAAGCTTTCTTT
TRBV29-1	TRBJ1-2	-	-	CSAPSPGVPSNYGYTF	TGCAGCGCTCCTTCCCCGGGAGTTCCCTCAAACTATGGCTACACCTTC
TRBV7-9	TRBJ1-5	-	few	CASTEGNQPQHF	TGTGCCAGCACCGAGGGGAATCAGCCCCAGCATTTT
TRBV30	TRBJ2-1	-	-	CAWSEGGNEQFF	TGTGCCTGGAGTGAGGGGGGGAATGAGCAGTTCTTC
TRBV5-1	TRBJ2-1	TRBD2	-	CASSWGGLSSYNEQFF	TGCGCCAGCAGCTGGGGGGGACTAAGCTCCTACAATGAGCAGTTCTTC
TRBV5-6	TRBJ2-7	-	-	CASSPGVLTYEQYF	TGTGCCAGCAGCCCCGGAGTCCTGACCTACGAGCAGTACTTC
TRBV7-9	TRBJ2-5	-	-	CASSLGPGFQETQYF	TGTGCCAGCAGCTTGGGCCCGGGGTTCCAAGAGACCCAGTACTTC
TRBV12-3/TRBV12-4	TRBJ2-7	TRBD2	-	CASSLGSGGARYEQYF	TGTGCCAGCAGTTTAGGATCCGGGGGGGCCCGGTACGAGCAGTACTTC
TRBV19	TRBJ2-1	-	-	CASRLNSGSYNEQFF	TGTGCCAGTAGGCTGAATTCCGGGAGCTACAATGAGCAGTTCTTC
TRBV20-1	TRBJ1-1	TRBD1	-	CSARLAGTGHTEAFF	TGCAGTGCTAGATTGGCCGGGACAGGCCACACTGAAGCTTTCTTT
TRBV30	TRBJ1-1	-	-	CAWSQGRWAEAFF	TGTGCCTGGAGTCAGGGGAGGTGGGCTGAAGCTTTCTTT
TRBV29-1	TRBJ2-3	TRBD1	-	CSVEEGTVTDTQYF	TGCAGCGTTGAAGAAGGGACAGTCACAGATACGCAGTATTTT
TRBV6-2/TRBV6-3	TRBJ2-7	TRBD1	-	CASSSPGQGASSYEQYF	TGTGCCAGCAGTTCGCCGGGACAGGGGGCCAGCTCCTACGAGCAGTACTTC
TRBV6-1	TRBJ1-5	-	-	CASSEASGGNQPQHF	TGTGCCAGCAGTGAGGCGTCGGGGGGCAATCAGCCCCAGCATTTT